Presented here are 4 T cell receptor beta chains from one specimen sequenced in a study of blood T cell repertoires in COVID-19. Clones were sequenced by immunoSEQ multiplex PCR, and TCRdb holds only the in-frame ones, with some missing. In the table there are approximately 150,000 clones, about 85% of which are singletons. The source material was peripheral blood. Source of these receptors: a woman in her fifties or sixties with COVID-19, enrolled during active disease.

The chain recombines TRBV12-3 or TRBV12-4 with TRBJ2-2; 11 bases agree with TRBD2. V trimming: 6 bases; J trimming: 8 bases; junction bases outside the gene matches: 2. The CDR3 has 13 amino acids. For the CDR3, the DNA is TGTGCCAGCAGACTAGCGGGGGAAGGGGAGCTGTTTTTT. The encoded protein is CASRLAGEGELFF.

The chain joins TRBV5-1 to TRBJ2-3; D possibly corresponds to TRBD2 (5 bases). This CDR3 has 16 residues. CDR1 and CDR2 (germline): SGHRS, YFSETQ. V was clipped by 4 bases and J by 4 bases, with 19 bases between them. CDR3 sequence: CASSRQQILSADTQYF. The CDR3 DNA sequence: TGCGCCAGCAGCCGTCAACAAATTCTTAGCGCAGATACGCAGTATTTT.

This clone was found once. This CDR3 is CASSFISNTGELFF. The CDR3 nucleotides are TGTGCCAGCAGCTTTATCTCGAACACCGGGGAGCTGTTTTTT. This chain links TRBV11-3 with TRBJ2-2; no firm D call. Germline CDR1 and CDR2: SGHNT and YENEEA. CDR3 length equals 14 residues. V lost 3 bases and J 0 bases, leaving 5 bases between the germline ends.

The V call is TRBV4-1, the J call TRBJ1-4, with D tentatively TRBD1 (6 bases). Trimming left V 0 bases short and J 11 bases short, with 16 bases between. The CDR3 extends over 15 amino acids. Germline V gene data show CDR1 as MGHRA and CDR2 as YSYEKL. Here the CDR3 reads CASSQDLPGVGKLFF. The CDR3 DNA reads as TGCGCCAGCAGCCAAGATCTGCCAGGGGTAGGGAAACTGTTTTTT.